Below, one TCR beta chain is given with its context. The data derive from a study of blood T cell repertoires in COVID-19. In the original analysis: Reference gene primer amplification gave estimated nucleated cell counts. TCRdb keeps only in-frame clones here, not all; method: immunoSEQ multiplex PCR. V and J calls and clone size are copied from that table; D and trimming were computed from the DNA. The sample records around 47,000 clones, around 87% being singletons. The sample comprised peripheral blood. The TCR comes from an elderly woman in a cohort sampled during active or convalescent COVID-19.

The CDR3 DNA sequence: TGTGCCAGCAGTCCCTTTCGAGGGACTCACTACGAGCAGTACTTC. Translated, it gives CASSPFRGTHYEQYF. The genes are TRBV6-5 and TRBJ2-7; possible D gene TRBD2, 6 bases. This CDR3 is 15 amino acids long. V gave up 5 bases and J gave up 3 bases, with 17 bases separating them. CDR1 MNHEY and CDR2 SVGAGI come from the germline V gene.